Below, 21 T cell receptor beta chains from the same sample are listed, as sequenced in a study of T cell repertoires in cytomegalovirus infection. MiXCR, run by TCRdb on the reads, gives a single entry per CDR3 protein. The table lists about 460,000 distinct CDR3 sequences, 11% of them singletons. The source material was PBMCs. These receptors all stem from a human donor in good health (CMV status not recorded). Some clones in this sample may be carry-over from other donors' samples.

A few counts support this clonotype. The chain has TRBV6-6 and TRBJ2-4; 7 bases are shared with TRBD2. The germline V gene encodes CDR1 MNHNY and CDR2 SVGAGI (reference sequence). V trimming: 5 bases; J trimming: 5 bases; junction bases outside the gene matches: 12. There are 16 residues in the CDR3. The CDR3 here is CASSHLAVAGENIQYF. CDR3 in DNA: TGTGCCAGCAGTCACCTAGCGGTAGCCGGGGAAAACATTCAGTACTTC.

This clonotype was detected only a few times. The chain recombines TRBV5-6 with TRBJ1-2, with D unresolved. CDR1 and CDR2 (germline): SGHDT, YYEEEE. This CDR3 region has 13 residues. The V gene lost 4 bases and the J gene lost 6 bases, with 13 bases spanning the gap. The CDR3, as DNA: TGTGCCAGCAGCCTGGACGGATCCCATGGCTACACCTTC. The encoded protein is CASSLDGSHGYTF.

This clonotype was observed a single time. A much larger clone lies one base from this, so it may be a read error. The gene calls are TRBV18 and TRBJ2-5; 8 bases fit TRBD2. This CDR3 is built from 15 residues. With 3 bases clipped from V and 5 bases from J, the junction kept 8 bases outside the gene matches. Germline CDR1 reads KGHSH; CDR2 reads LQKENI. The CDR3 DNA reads TGTGCCAGCTCACCGTTAAGCGGGAGCGGTGAGACCCAGTACTTC. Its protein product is CASSPLSGSGETQYF.

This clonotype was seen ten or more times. CDR3 amino acids: CASSRIEQGDQPQHF. The CDR3 DNA follows: TGTGCCAGTAGCCGTATAGAGCAGGGGGATCAGCCCCAGCATTTT. The chain links TRBV19 to TRBJ1-5; TRBD1 agrees at 7 bases. Germline loops: CDR1 LNHDA, CDR2 SQIVND (reference sequence). The ends lost 6 bases at V and 5 bases at J; junction bases unmatched: 10. CDR3 length: 15 amino acids.

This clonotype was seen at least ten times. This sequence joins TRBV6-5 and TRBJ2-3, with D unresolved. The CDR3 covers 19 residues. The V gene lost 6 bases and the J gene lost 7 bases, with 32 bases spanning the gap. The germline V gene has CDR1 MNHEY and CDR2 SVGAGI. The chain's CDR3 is CASRPSVFDRLVMAHTQYF. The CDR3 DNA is TGTGCCAGCAGGCCCAGTGTGTTCGATAGGCTTGTAATGGCGCATACGCAGTATTTT.

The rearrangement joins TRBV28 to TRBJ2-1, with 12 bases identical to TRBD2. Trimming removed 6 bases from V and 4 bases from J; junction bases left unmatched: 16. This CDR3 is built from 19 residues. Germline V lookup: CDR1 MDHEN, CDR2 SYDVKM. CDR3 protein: CASSLRLAGEWGSYNEQFF. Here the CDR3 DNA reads TGTGCCAGCAGCCTTCGACTAGCGGGAGAGTGGGGGTCGTACAATGAGCAGTTCTTC.

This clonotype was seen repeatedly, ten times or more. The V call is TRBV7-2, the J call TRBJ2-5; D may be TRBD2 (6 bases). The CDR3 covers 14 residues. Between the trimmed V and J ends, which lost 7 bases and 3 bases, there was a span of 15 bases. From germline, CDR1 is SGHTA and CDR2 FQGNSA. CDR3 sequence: CASTFFGGKETQYF. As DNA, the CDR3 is TGTGCCAGCACTTTCTTTGGCGGGAAAGAGACCCAGTACTTC.

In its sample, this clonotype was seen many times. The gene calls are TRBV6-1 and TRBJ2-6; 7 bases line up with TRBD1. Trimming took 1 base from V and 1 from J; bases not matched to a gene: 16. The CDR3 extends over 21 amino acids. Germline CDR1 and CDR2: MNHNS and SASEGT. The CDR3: CASSEGRWGTASKSGANVLTF. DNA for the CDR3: TGTGCCAGCAGTGAAGGTCGGTGGGGGACAGCGAGTAAATCTGGGGCCAACGTCCTGACTTTC.

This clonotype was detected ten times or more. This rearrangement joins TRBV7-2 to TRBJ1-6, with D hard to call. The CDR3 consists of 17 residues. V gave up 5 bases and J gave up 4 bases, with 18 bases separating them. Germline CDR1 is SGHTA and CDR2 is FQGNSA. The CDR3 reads CASSGRRWGMYNSPLHF. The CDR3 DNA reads TGTGCCAGCAGCGGTAGGAGGTGGGGAATGTATAATTCACCCCTCCACTTT.

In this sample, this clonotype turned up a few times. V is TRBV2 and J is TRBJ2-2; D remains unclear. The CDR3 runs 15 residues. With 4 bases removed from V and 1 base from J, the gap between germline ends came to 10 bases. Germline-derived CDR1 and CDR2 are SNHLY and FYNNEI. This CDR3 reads CASSVATRNTGELFF. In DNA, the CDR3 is TGTGCCAGCAGTGTGGCAACGAGGAACACCGGGGAGCTGTTTTTT.

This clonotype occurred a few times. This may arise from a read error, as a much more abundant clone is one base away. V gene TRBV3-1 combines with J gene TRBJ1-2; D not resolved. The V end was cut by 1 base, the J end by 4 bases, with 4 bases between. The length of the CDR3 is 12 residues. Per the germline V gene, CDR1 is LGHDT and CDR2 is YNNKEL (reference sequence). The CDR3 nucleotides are TGTGCCAGCAGCCAAGGGGCCTATGGCTACACCTTC. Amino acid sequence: CASSQGAYGYTF.

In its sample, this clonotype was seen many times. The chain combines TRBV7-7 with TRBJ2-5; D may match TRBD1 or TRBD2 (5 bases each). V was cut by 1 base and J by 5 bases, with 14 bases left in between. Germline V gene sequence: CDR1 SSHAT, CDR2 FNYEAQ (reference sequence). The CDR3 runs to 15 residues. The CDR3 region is CASSLEGMGGETQYF. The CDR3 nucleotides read TGTGCCAGCAGCTTAGAGGGGATGGGCGGGGAGACCCAGTACTTC.

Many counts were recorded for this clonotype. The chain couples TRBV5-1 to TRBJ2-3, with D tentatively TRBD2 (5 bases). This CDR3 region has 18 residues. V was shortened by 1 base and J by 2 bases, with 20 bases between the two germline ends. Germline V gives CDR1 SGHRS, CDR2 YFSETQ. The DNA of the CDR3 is TGCGCCAGCAGCTTGATCGAGCGGAGGTCGGGCGACACAGATACGCAGTATTTT. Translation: CASSLIERRSGDTDTQYF.

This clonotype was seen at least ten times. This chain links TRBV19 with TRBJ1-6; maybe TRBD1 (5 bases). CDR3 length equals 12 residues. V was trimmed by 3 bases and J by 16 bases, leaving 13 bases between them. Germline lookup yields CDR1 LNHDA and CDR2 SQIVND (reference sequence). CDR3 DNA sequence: TGTGCCAGTAGTATTGGTACAGGAAGGCTCCACTTT. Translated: CASSIGTGRLHF.

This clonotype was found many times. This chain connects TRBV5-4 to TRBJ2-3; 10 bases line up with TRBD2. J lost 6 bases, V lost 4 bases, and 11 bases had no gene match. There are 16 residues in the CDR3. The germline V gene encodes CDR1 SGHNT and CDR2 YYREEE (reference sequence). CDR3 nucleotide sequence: TGTGCCAGCAGCCCCCGAGCGGGAGGGCCGGGGGATACGCAGTATTTT. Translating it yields CASSPRAGGPGDTQYF.

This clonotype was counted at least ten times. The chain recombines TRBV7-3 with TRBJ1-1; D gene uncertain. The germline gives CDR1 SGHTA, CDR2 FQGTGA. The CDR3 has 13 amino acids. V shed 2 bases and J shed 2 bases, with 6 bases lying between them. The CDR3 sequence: CASSLDHNTEAFF. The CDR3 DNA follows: TGTGCCAGCAGCTTAGACCACAACACTGAAGCTTTCTTT.

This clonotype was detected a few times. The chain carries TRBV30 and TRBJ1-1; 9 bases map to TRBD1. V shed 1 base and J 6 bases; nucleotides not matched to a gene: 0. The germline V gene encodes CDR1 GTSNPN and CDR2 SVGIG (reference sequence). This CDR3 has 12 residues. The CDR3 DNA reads TGTGCCTGGAGTGGGACAGGGGCTGAAGCTTTCTTT. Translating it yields CAWSGTGAEAFF.

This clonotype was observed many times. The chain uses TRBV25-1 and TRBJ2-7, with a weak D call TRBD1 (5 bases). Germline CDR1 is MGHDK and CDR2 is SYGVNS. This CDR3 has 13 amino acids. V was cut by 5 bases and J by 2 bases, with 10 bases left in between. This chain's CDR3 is CASSRSGTYEQYF. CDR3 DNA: TGTGCCAGCAGTAGGTCAGGGACCTACGAGCAGTACTTC.

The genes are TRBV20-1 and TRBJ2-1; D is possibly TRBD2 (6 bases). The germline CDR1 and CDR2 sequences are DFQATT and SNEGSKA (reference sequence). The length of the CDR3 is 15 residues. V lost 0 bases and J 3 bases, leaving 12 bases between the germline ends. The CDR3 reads CSARDPRLVYNEQFF. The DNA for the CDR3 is TGCAGTGCTAGAGATCCCCGACTAGTCTACAATGAGCAGTTCTTC.

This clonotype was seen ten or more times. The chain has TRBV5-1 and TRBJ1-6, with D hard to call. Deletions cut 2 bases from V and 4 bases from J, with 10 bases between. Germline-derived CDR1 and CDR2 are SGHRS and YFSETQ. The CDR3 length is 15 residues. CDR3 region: CASSLETAYNSPLHF. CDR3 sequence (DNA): TGCGCCAGCAGCTTAGAAACTGCGTATAATTCACCCCTCCACTTT.

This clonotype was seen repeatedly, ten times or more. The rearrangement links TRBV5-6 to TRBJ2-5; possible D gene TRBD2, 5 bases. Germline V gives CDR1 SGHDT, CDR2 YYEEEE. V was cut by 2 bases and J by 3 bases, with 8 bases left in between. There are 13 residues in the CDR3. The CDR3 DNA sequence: TGTGCCAGCAGCTTTGGAGCGGAAGAGACCCAGTACTTC. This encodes CASSFGAEETQYF.